A single sample is the source of the 3 T cell receptor beta chains below, sequenced in a study of OX40 agonist ivuxolimab in advanced cancers. The repertoire was sequenced with immunoSEQ multiplex PCR; TCRdb's copy has only in-frame clones and lacks some. The sample gives 75,000 to 95,000 clones, more than 70% of which show up once; approximately 11% is in the top ten. This specimen consisted of CD4+ or CD8+ T cells sorted from blood, obtained in a trial of the OX40 agonist ivuxolimab. These receptors were collected from an adult with an advanced solid tumor such as melanoma, head and neck, liver or kidney cancer.

V and J are TRBV6-5 and TRBJ2-4; D gene uncertain. V dropped 6 bases and J dropped 8 bases, with 14 bases sitting between them. In germline, CDR1 is MNHEY, CDR2 SVGAGI. CDR3 length: 13 amino acids. The CDR3 bases are TGTGCCAGCAGCCCCGGTTGGGTGGACATTCAGTACTTC. Translation gives CASSPGWVDIQYF.

The rearrangement links TRBV5-1 to TRBJ2-2, with D hard to call. This CDR3 has 15 amino acids. Germline V gives CDR1 SGHRS, CDR2 YFSETQ. V lost 0 bases to trimming and J lost 4 bases, with 10 bases between them. The CDR3 bases are TGCGCCAGCAGCTTGGATGGGCCGGCCACCGGGGAGCTGTTTTTT. It codes for CASSLDGPATGELFF.

The V gene is TRBV12-2, the J gene TRBJ2-6; whether TRBD1, the table's D call, matches the DNA was not checked. TRBV12-2 is listed as a pseudogene. This CDR3 comprises 20 residues. The CDR3 reads CASRSLTYRDTGSGANVLTF. The DNA for the CDR3 is TGTGCAAGTCGCTCCCTGACCTACCGGGACACCGGTTCTGGGGCCAACGTCCTGACTTTC.